Reported below is one TCR beta chain. Antigen unknown. Mouse gene names apply. This entry belongs to a study of tissue T cells after allogeneic stem cell transplantation. Findings and limits, study-wide: Blood and spleen captured only part of the tissue TCR repertoire. Sampling depth was limited, and the cohort was small and clinically varied. Motif-based clustering found tissue-specific repertoire signatures shared across patients, though few clones were shared.

Sequencing of TCRbeta CDR3 at survey depth gave sequences and template counts. Profiled with immunoSEQ multiplex PCR; TCRdb holds only in-frame clones, not every one. In the table there are 40,000 to 60,000 clones, 73% of which are singletons. The specimen sequenced was sorted cells pooled from one or two spleens. The TCR was taken from a pool of C57BL/6 mice in good health.

CDR3 loop: CASSRTGTGQNTLYF. The sequenced CDR3 bases are TGTGCTAGCAGTAGAACAGGGACGGGTCAAAACACCTTGTAC. The chain has TRBV17 and TRBJ2-4; possible D gene TRBD1, 6 bases. The read ends 1 residue before the CDR3 terminus; that terminus is restored from the germline J gene. The CDR3 covers 15 residues. Per the germline V gene, CDR1 is MNHDT and CDR2 is YYDKIL. V lost 2 bases, J lost 1 base, and 10 bases lay in between.